The 23 T cell receptor beta chains listed next were all sequenced from one sample in a study of blood T cells in healthy people across ages. Alongside a J-beta primer mix, a sample-barcoded 5' primer served in a second PCR lasting 7 to 11 cycles. TCRdb re-called the 5' RACE reads with MiXCR, one entry per CDR3 protein. The sample shows roughly 800,000 distinct CDR3 sequences, 58% of them seen only once. The sample was blood. These receptors were collected from a man younger than 45 in good health.

The chain has TRBV20-1 and TRBJ1-4; the D is unclear. Germline V CDR1 and CDR2: DFQATT, SNEGSKA (reference sequence). The CDR3 is 17 residues long. V gave up 5 bases and J gave up 0 bases, with 19 bases separating them. The CDR3 DNA is TGCAGTGCTGAGGGTCCGTTAGTCCCCGCAACTAATGAAAAACTGTTTTTT. Translated: CSAEGPLVPATNEKLFF.

The V and J genes are TRBV20-1 and TRBJ1-5; D remains unclear. Germline V gene data show CDR1 as DFQATT and CDR2 as SNEGSKA (reference sequence). This CDR3 has 13 residues. Trimming cost V 8 bases and J 3 bases, with 14 bases left between them. The DNA of the CDR3 is TGCAGTTTCCGAGACGGTTCCAATCAGCCCCAGCATTTT. It encodes CSFRDGSNQPQHF.

This clonotype turned up a few times. The CDR3 is CASSRDRDTQYF. In nucleotides, the CDR3 is TGTGCCAGCAGCCGAGACAGAGATACGCAGTATTTT. The V gene is TRBV7-2, the J gene TRBJ2-3; a weak D match, TRBD1 (5 bases). The CDR3 covers 12 residues. Trimming pared 5 bases from V and 5 bases from J, leaving 8 bases between. Germline V CDR1 and CDR2: SGHTA, FQGNSA. Full variable domain (outside the CDR3, taken from reference TRBV7-2 and TRBJ2-3): GAGVSQSPSNKVTEKGKDVELRCDPISGHTALYWYRQSLGQGLEFLIYFQGNSAPDKSGLPSDRFSAERTGGSVSTLTIQRTQQEDSAVYLCASSRDRDTQYFGPGTRLTVL.

This clonotype was seen a few times. The chain recombines TRBV5-5 with TRBJ2-7; 10 positions agree with TRBD1. CDR1 SGHKS and CDR2 YYEKEE come from the germline V gene (reference sequence). V was clipped by 1 base and J by 3 bases; unmatched bases: 13. CDR3 length: 18 residues. The CDR3 region is CASSLRGTNRDRGYEQYF. The CDR3 DNA follows: TGTGCCAGCAGCTTGCGAGGGACGAACCGGGACAGGGGCTACGAGCAGTACTTC.

This clonotype was observed a few times. The V gene is TRBV7-2, the J gene TRBJ1-1, with unresolved D. Germline CDR1 SGHTA, CDR2 FQGNSA. V was pared by 2 bases and J by 4 bases, with 11 bases between. The CDR3 extends over 14 amino acids. The CDR3 spells CASSLSPRITEAFF. The CDR3 bases are TGTGCCAGCAGCTTATCTCCCCGCATCACTGAAGCTTTCTTT.

The chain joins TRBV6-2 or TRBV6-3 to TRBJ2-3; 9 positions agree with TRBD1. The CDR3 sequence is 15 residues long. Germline CDR1 MNHEY, CDR2 SVGEGT. Trimming at V came to 5 bases and at J to 4 bases, leaving 7 bases not matched to a gene. CDR3 nucleotide sequence: TGTGCCAGCAGTCAACAGGGGGCCCTACCAGATACGCAGTATTTT. It encodes CASSQQGALPDTQYF.

The chain has TRBV4-3 and TRBJ2-5; weak D call: TRBD2 (6 bases). The closer fit of TRBJ2-7 to the DNA end suggests the J call may be wrong. Germline loops: CDR1 LGHNA, CDR2 YSLEER. This CDR3 is built from 14 residues. The DNA of the CDR3 is TGCGCCAGCAGCCATTCTAGCGAGGTCTACGAGCAGTACTTC. Translation: CASSHSSEVYEQYF.

The V call is TRBV7-9, the J call TRBJ1-2, with D hard to call. Trimming took 2 bases from V and 7 from J, leaving 2 bases between them. Germline-derived CDR1 and CDR2 are SEHNR and FQNEAQ (reference sequence). This CDR3 contains 10 residues. CDR3 sequence: CASSLRGYTF. The CDR3, as DNA: TGTGCCAGCAGCTTACGTGGCTACACCTTC.

This clonotype was detected a few times. The gene calls are TRBV29-1 and TRBJ2-1, with D unresolved. With 4 bases removed from V and 12 bases from J, the gap between germline ends came to 10 bases. The length of the CDR3 is 10 residues. Germline lookup yields CDR1 SQVTM and CDR2 ANQGSEA. CDR3 in DNA: TGCAGCGTTGGAATTGAACGGCAGTTCTTC. Residues: CSVGIERQFF.

This sequence joins TRBV10-3 and TRBJ2-1, with D perhaps TRBD1 or TRBD2 (5 bases each). V lost 6 bases to trimming and J lost 6 bases, with 12 bases between them. The CDR3 spans 13 residues. Germline V gives CDR1 ENHRY, CDR2 SYGVKD. The CDR3 region is CAISGVGTNEQFF. In DNA form, the CDR3 reads TGTGCCATCAGCGGGGTTGGGACCAATGAGCAGTTCTTC.

V usage is TRBV14 and J usage is TRBJ1-1; the match to TRBD1 covers 7 bases. This CDR3 is 15 amino acids long. Germline V gene lookup returns CDR1 SGHDN and CDR2 FVKESK. Losses at the gene ends were 2 bases for V and 6 bases for J; bases not matched to a gene: 9. The CDR3 region is CASSQIDRVAAEAFF. The CDR3 DNA reads as TGTGCCAGCAGCCAAATCGACAGGGTAGCAGCTGAAGCTTTCTTT.

This chain joins TRBV10-3 and TRBJ2-1; D remains ambiguous. V lost 8 bases, J lost 3 bases, and 17 bases lay in between. This CDR3 comprises 15 residues. Germline V lookup: CDR1 ENHRY, CDR2 SYGVKD. As DNA, the CDR3 is TGTGCCATCCACCAGTCTCGAGCCGGCTACAATGAGCAGTTCTTC. Protein product: CAIHQSRAGYNEQFF.

The chain is built from TRBV5-1 and TRBJ2-1, with D hard to call. The germline gives CDR1 SGHRS, CDR2 YFSETQ. The CDR3 contains 15 residues. V lost 0 bases, J lost 8 bases, and 15 bases lay in between. The CDR3 region is CASSLDGNLLYEQFF. The CDR3 DNA is TGCGCCAGCAGCTTGGATGGAAATCTCTTGTATGAGCAGTTCTTC.

The V and J genes are TRBV28 and TRBJ2-4; D unresolved. The CDR3 has 13 amino acids. V lost 8 bases, J lost 0 bases, and 8 bases lay in between. CDR1 and CDR2 from the germline V gene are MDHEN and SYDVKM. DNA for the CDR3: TGTGCCAGCTCAGTCCTAGCCAAAAACATTCAGTACTTC. Translation gives CASSVLAKNIQYF. The full variable domain, with the rest looked up from reference TRBV28 and TRBJ2-4, is DVKVTQSSRYLVKRTGEKVFLECVQDMDHENMFWYRQDPGLGLRLIYFSYDVKMKEKGDIPEGYSVSREKKERFSLILESASTNQTSMYLCASSVLAKNIQYFGAGTRLSVL.

The chain recombines TRBV6-1 with TRBJ1-4; D not certain. Germline V lookup: CDR1 MNHNS, CDR2 SASEGT. The CDR3 runs 16 residues. V was pared by 6 bases and J by 4 bases, with 18 bases between. CDR3 nucleotides: TGTGCCAGCAGACAACTCCCGACCCTTTTTAATGAAAAACTGTTTTTT. Amino acid sequence: CASRQLPTLFNEKLFF.

The genes are TRBV7-9 and TRBJ2-7; 7 bases align to TRBD2. CDR3 size: 14 residues. V was pared by 4 bases and J by 1 base, with 4 bases of the junction left unmatched. The V gene's germline CDR1 is SEHNR and CDR2 FQNEAQ (reference sequence). CDR3 residues: CASSSGSGSYEQYF. The DNA of the CDR3 is TGTGCCAGCAGCTCTGGTAGCGGGTCCTACGAGCAGTACTTC.

This clonotype came up a few times. This chain connects TRBV7-9 to TRBJ2-7; D remains ambiguous. There are 13 residues in the CDR3. The V and J ends lost 5 bases and 1 base respectively, with 9 bases between them. Germline values: CDR1 SEHNR, CDR2 FQNEAQ (reference sequence). CDR3 nucleotides: TGTGCCAGCAGCAAAGGAGAGTCCTACGAGCAGTACTTC. Residues: CASSKGESYEQYF.

In this sample, this clonotype turned up a few times. CDR3: CASKASGVYEQYF. DNA for the CDR3: TGCGCCAGCAAAGCTAGCGGGGTCTACGAGCAGTACTTC. The chain uses TRBV5-1 and TRBJ2-7; 9 bases are a match to TRBD2. Germline-derived CDR1 and CDR2 are SGHRS and YFSETQ. CDR3 size: 13 residues. The V segment lost 6 bases and the J segment 3 bases; nucleotides outside the gene matches: 4.

This clonotype was observed a handful of times. The DNA for the CDR3 is TGTGCCAGCAGTCCAGAAGTCCGGAGCTACACCTTC. This gives the protein CASSPEVRSYTF. This chain connects TRBV6-2 or TRBV6-3 to TRBJ1-2, with D unresolved. CDR1 is MNHEY, CDR2 SVGEGT, per germline. The CDR3 totals 12 residues. The V end was cut by 5 bases, the J end by 9 bases, with 13 bases between.

Only a few counts were recorded for this clonotype. The V gene is TRBV7-2, the J gene TRBJ1-1, with D unresolved. V was shortened by 1 base and J by 0 bases, with 6 bases between the two germline ends. The germline V gene encodes CDR1 SGHTA and CDR2 FQGNSA. The CDR3 extends over 14 amino acids. Here the CDR3 reads CASSLVGMNTEAFF. Written as DNA, the CDR3 is TGTGCCAGCAGCTTAGTAGGCATGAACACTGAAGCTTTCTTT.

This chain joins TRBV27 and TRBJ2-3, with D possibly being TRBD1 or TRBD2 (5 bases each). The CDR3 has 17 amino acids. V lost 2 bases, J lost 5 bases, and 20 bases lay in between. Germline values: CDR1 MNHEY, CDR2 SMNVEV (reference sequence). This CDR3 reads CASSLNGLGVLEDTQYF. The CDR3 coding sequence is TGTGCCAGCAGTTTAAACGGGCTGGGGGTCCTGGAAGATACGCAGTATTTT.

The rearrangement links TRBV20-1 to TRBJ2-7; D ambiguous. The better agreement between TRBJ2-4 and the DNA end casts doubt on the J call. This CDR3 is 14 amino acids long. CDR1 is DFQATT, CDR2 SNEGSKA, per germline (reference sequence). The CDR3 DNA reads as TGCAGTGCTAGATCGGAAGGGGCCAAAAACATTCAGTACTTC. It is translated as CSARSEGAKNIQYF.

This clonotype appeared a few times. The gene calls are TRBV20-1 and TRBJ2-5; maybe TRBD1 (5 bases). From germline, CDR1 is DFQATT and CDR2 SNEGSKA (reference sequence). The CDR3 covers 15 residues. Trimming pared 3 bases from V and 1 base from J, leaving 15 bases between. Here the CDR3 reads CSARGRFGGQETQYF. CDR3 DNA sequence: TGCAGTGCTAGGGGGCGATTTGGCGGCCAAGAGACCCAGTACTTC.